This record looks at one T cell receptor beta chain sequence and its context. Its antigen is unknown. 13 Jbeta primers and 60 Vbeta primers were used for the PCR. Sequenced by immunoSEQ multiplex PCR; TCRdb stores in-frame clones only, minus some. The table records about 150,000 clones, more than 70% of them present only once. Germline V lookup: CDR1 SGHDT, CDR2 YYEEEE. The CDR3 is 13 amino acids. V lost 0 bases, J lost 3 bases, and 7 bases lay in between. These data come from a study of cytomegalovirus exposure and HLA in healthy donors. Study-level results: TCR beta chain V- and J-gene trimming was linked, in a later analysis, to a missense variant in DCLRE1C. Association of 15,000 to 20,000 TCR beta sequences with HLA alleles was found at 0.05 false discovery rate in a later analysis. Associated with cytomegalovirus, according to the listing, were 150 to 200 TCR beta chains.

The source is a man in his forties in good health and CMV-seronegative. Material for sequencing was PBMCs. V and J are TRBV5-6 and TRBJ2-7; D uncertain. CDR3 sequence reads: CASSLESGYEQYF. The DNA of the CDR3 is TGTGCCAGCAGCTTGGAGTCGGGCTACGAGCAGTACTTC.